The clone carrying this T cell receptor beta chain has a count of ten or more. Its antigen is unidentified. Because the CDR3's place on the DNA is in doubt, the DNA is left out and the CDR3 is given as listed by TCRdb. The data were obtained in a study of breast tumors, draining lymph nodes, adjacent tissues. General observations from the study: The lymph node origin of tumor T cells was framed as consistent with a hypothesis, not demonstrated. Tumors had less TCR diversity than lymph nodes, more than nontumor tissue.

TCRdb reanalysed the multiplex PCR reads using MiXCR and keeps one entry per CDR3 protein. The top ten hold over 2% of the sample, which has roughly 80,000 distinct CDR3 sequences, roughly a fifth seen once. Breast cancer patients provided tissue from their axillary draining lymph nodes. The receptor was derived from a female donor with breast cancer. Some clones in this sample may be carry-over from other donors' samples. The sample was axillary lymph node tissue.

Here the CDR3 reads CASSFGQGARGDF. This sequence joins TRBV5-6 and TRBJ2-7; the table calls TRBD1, which could not be checked here. Germline V gene sequence: CDR1 SGHDT, CDR2 YYEEEE. The CDR3 has 13 amino acids, counting both end residues.